This T cell receptor beta chain originates from a study of cytomegalovirus exposure and HLA in healthy donors. Study-level points and caveats: It was reported that the classifier diagnosed cytomegalovirus status with high specificity and sensitivity in both the original and validation cohorts. The majority of TCR sequences were rare, yet some public TCRs appeared in many donors. Subsequent analysis revealed that first-cohort TCR clusters tended to co-occur in the roughly 120 validation repertoires. The study recorded 160 or so TCR beta chains that were cytomegalovirus-associated.

A few counts support this clone. Its cognate antigen is unknown. V was clipped by 0 bases and J by 2 bases, with 13 bases between them. Germline CDR1 reads SQVTM; CDR2 reads ANQGSEA. The CDR3 runs to 15 residues. The protocol was immunoSEQ multiplex PCR, while the TCRdb copy is restricted to in-frame clones and leaves out a portion. This table holds under 250,000 clones, approximately 82% found once. Sequenced input: PBMCs. This sequence joins TRBV29-1 and TRBJ1-2, with D maybe TRBD1 (5 bases). This sequence originates from a woman between 18 and 30 years old in good health and CMV-seronegative. Written as DNA, the CDR3 is TGCAGCGTTGAAGAGGGGACCCAAGGGAACTATGGCTACACCTTC. This encodes CSVEEGTQGNYGYTF.